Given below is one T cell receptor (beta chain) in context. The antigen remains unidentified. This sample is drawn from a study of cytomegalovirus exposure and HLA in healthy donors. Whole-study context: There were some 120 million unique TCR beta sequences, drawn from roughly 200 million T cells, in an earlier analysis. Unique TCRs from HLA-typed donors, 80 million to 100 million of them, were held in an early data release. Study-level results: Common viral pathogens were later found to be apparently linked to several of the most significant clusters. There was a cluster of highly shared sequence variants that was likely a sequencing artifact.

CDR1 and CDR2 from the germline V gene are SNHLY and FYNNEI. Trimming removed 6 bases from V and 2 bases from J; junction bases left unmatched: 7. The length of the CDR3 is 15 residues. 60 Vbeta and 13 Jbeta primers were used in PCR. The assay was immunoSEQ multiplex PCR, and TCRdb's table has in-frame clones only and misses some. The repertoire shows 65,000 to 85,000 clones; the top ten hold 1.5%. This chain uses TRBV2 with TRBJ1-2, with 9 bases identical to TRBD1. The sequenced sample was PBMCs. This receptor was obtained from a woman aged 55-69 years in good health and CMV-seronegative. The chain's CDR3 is CASSWGQGRNYGYTF. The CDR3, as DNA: TGTGCCAGCAGCTGGGGACAGGGTCGAAACTATGGCTACACCTTC.